A single TCR beta chain is shown here with its context. The sample comes from a study of blood T cell repertoires in COVID-19. The V gene end was trimmed by 5 bases and the J gene end by 3 bases; junction bases not matched to a gene: 5. Germline V lookup: CDR1 SGHKS, CDR2 YYEKEE (reference sequence). CDR3 length: 13 amino acids. Produced via immunoSEQ multiplex PCR; TCRdb's table is partial and in-frame only. The sample yields roughly 290,000 clones, around 85% seen once. J is TRBJ2-7 and V is TRBV5-5, with TRBD1 matching 7 bases. The TCR originated in a woman in her 40s who had recovered from COVID-19. The sequenced material came from PBMCs or T cells enriched from blood (not recorded which). DNA of the CDR3: TGTGCCAGCAGTCCCGGGACAGTCTACGAGCAGTACTTC. Protein sequence: CASSPGTVYEQYF.